The rows below give T cell receptor beta chains drawn from one sample of a study of T cells in Graves' hyperthyroidism and ophthalmopathy. A single record per CDR3 protein comes from TCRdb applying MiXCR to the multiplex PCR reads. Among under 40,000 distinct CDR3 sequences listed, 40% to 65% were seen once. Sequencing was performed on blood. The receptors were sampled from a woman in her forties with Graves' ophthalmopathy. The CDR3 runs from the conserved cysteine through the conserved F or W. D genes are given only for firm matches.

J,V,D,CDR3
TRBJ2-2,TRBV11-3,TRBD2,CASSLLAANAGELFF
TRBJ2-5,TRBV5-1,.,CASSPTGSGETQYF
TRBJ2-1,TRBV9,TRBD2,CASSVGSGAGGFAVDEQFF
TRBJ2-1,TRBV6-1,TRBD2,CASSEARLAPYNEQFF
TRBJ1-5,TRBV15,.,CATSRVPGQGRVHQHF
TRBJ1-1,TRBV15,.,CATSSRDREETQYFGPGTEAFF
TRBJ2-3,TRBV29-1,TRBD1,CSVGTGTPDTQYF
TRBJ1-4,TRBV20-1,TRBD1,CSARGDSNEKLFF
TRBJ2-7,TRBV14,.,CASSRYGDGSYEQYF
TRBJ2-7,TRBV27,.,CASSRTPGPTPYEQYF
TRBJ1-4,TRBV6-5,.,CASSYWQADEKLFF
TRBJ2-4,TRBV9,.,CASSARQADKNIQYF
TRBJ2-1,TRBV10-3,TRBD2,CARLAENEQFF
TRBJ2-5,TRBV15,.,CATAFAGSSGEETQYF
TRBJ2-5,TRBV15,TRBD1,CATSWRDREETQYF
.,TRBV7-6,TRBD1,CASSLGETGDEQFF
TRBJ1-1,TRBV14,.,CASSLSGNTEAFF
TRBJ2-5,TRBV11-3,.,CASSLDGVPWDQETQYF
TRBJ2-2,TRBV7-2,.,CASSLYSGLNGELFF
TRBJ2-5,TRBV5-1,.,CASSLGGRGQETQYF
TRBJ2-2,TRBV6-4,TRBD1,CASSVSGTGGALGTGELFF
TRBJ2-1,TRBV11-2,.,CASSLGGPGNEQFF
TRBJ2-3,TRBV10-3,.,CAMRGAFADTQYF
TRBJ1-2,TRBV10-1,.,CASSENNRGYTF
TRBJ1-4,TRBV20-1,.,CSAGVHSGQGRANEKLFF
TRBJ2-7,TRBV7-2,.,CASSSDAGLSYEQYF
TRBJ2-5,TRBV6-7,.,CGSVVAWDLAETQYF
TRBJ2-2,TRBV28,.,CASLRWAGELFF
TRBJ2-1,TRBV15,.,CATSGGSWNEQFF
TRBJ2-1,TRBV5-1,TRBD1,CGSSLAFRDSYNEQFF
TRBJ2-1,TRBV5-1,.,CASSEGTRSYNEQFF
TRBJ1-3,TRBV11-2,.,CASSLVANQVTGNTIYF
TRBJ2-5,TRBV20-1,TRBD2,CSAPSTSGRGGQETQYF
TRBJ1-2,TRBV12-3/TRBV12-4,.,CASRTGLRVADGYTF
TRBJ2-1,TRBV29-1,.,CSVETPGVGPFDNEQFF
TRBJ2-5,TRBV28,.,CASSLLETQYF
TRBJ2-5,TRBV18,.,CASSPPGTRWETQYF
TRBJ1-1,TRBV2,TRBD1,CASNQDRGRVEAFF
TRBJ2-1,TRBV9,.,CASSVAEGWGYNEQFF
TRBJ2-5,TRBV5-6,.,CASSLEETQYF
TRBJ1-2,TRBV20-1,TRBD1,CSAEQGSGGYTF
TRBJ2-5,TRBV11-3,TRBD1,CASSPGTGTETQYF
TRBJ2-1,TRBV5-1,TRBD2,CASSSLWTSGNNEQFF
TRBJ2-3,TRBV20-1,TRBD2,CSAPRTSGMMGTDTQYF
TRBJ2-3,TRBV5-6,TRBD1,CASSRETGGAFYTQYF
TRBJ1-5,TRBV9,.,CASSAGGNQPQHF
TRBJ2-7,TRBV5-1,TRBD2,CASSLVPSGRASYEQYF
TRBJ1-2,TRBV6-2/TRBV6-3,.,CASSSAGGYGYTF